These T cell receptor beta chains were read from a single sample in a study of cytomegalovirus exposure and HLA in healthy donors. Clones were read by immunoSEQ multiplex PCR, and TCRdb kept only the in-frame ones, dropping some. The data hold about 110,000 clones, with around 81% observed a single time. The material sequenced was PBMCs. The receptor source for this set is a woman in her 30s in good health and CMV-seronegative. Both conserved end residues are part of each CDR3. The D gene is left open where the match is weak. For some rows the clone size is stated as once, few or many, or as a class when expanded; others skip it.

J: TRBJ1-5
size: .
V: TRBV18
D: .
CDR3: CASSPTGGGQPQHF
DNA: TGTGCCAGCTCACCAACAGGCGGGGGTCAGCCCCAGCATTTT

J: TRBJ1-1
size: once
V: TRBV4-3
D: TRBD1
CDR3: CASSQQMARQGGWNTEAFF
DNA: TGCGCCAGCAGCCAACAGATGGCTAGACAGGGGGGGTGGAACACTGAAGCTTTCTTT

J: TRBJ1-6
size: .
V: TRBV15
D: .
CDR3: CATSSGNSPLHF
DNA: TGTGCCACCAGCAGCGGTAATTCACCCCTCCACTTT

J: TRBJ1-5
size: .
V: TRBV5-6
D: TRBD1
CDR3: CASSLAGGGRNQPQHF
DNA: TGTGCCAGCAGCTTGGCAGGGGGAGGTCGCAATCAGCCCCAGCATTTT

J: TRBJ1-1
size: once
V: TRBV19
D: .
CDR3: CASSIAGARTEAFF
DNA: TGTGCCAGTAGTATAGCAGGGGCTCGGACTGAAGCTTTCTTT

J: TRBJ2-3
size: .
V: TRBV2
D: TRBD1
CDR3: CARTGYTDTQYF
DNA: TGTGCCAGGACAGGGTATACAGATACGCAGTATTTT

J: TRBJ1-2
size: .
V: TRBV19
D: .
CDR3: CASSPGTGYTF
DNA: TGTGCCAGTAGTCCAGGTACTGGCTACACCTTC

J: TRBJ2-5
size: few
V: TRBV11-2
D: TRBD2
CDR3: CASSVGLAVQETQYF
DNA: TGTGCCAGCAGCGTAGGACTAGCGGTACAAGAGACCCAGTACTTC

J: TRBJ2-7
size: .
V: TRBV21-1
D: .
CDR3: CASSKVTASSYEQYF
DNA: TGTGCCAGCAGCAAAGTAACTGCTAGCTCCTACGAGCAGTACTTC

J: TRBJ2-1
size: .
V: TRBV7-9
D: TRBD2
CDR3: CASSFIRSSGRNEQFF
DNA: TGTGCCAGCAGCTTTATACGGTCTAGCGGACGCAATGAGCAGTTCTTC

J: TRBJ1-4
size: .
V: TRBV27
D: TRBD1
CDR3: CASSLFSPGQGTATNEKLFF
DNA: TGTGCCAGCAGTTTATTTTCTCCGGGACAGGGGACAGCAACTAATGAAAAACTGTTTTTT

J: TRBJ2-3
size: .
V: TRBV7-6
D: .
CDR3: CASSSESSTDTQYF
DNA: TGTGCCAGCAGCTCAGAATCTAGCACAGATACGCAGTATTTT

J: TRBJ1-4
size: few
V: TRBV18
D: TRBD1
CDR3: CASSLDRVPNEKLFF
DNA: TGTGCCAGCTCACTGGACAGGGTCCCTAATGAAAAACTGTTTTTT

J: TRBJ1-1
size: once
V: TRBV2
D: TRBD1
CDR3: CASSQDRAVAEAFF
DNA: TGTGCCAGCAGTCAAGACAGGGCAGTGGCTGAAGCTTTCTTT

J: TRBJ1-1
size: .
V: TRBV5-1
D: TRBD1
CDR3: CASSLEGTGKNTEAFF
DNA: TGCGCCAGCAGCTTGGAGGGGACAGGGAAGAACACTGAAGCTTTCTTT

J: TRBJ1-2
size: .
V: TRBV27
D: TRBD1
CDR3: CASSSSTGWGYGYTF
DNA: TGTGCCAGCAGTTCCTCGACAGGGTGGGGATATGGCTACACCTTC

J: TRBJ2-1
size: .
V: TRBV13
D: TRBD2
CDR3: CASSSGTSLPNYNEQFF
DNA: TGTGCCAGCAGCTCGGGGACTAGCCTTCCAAATTACAATGAGCAGTTCTTC

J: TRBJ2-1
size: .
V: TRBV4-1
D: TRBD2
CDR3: CASSQGRAGGQNEQFF
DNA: TGCGCCAGCAGCCAAGGACGAGCGGGAGGCCAAAATGAGCAGTTCTTC

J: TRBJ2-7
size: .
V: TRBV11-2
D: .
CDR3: CASSLGGSYEQYF
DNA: TGTGCCAGCAGCTTAGGAGGTTCGTACGAGCAGTACTTC

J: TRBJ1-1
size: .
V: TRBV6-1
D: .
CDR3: CASSTFLNTEAFF
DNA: TGTGCCAGCTCGACATTCCTCAACACTGAAGCTTTCTTT

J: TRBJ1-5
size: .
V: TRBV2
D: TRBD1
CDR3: CASSRPGQAFNQPQHF
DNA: TGTGCCAGCAGTCGCCCAGGACAGGCTTTCAATCAGCCCCAGCATTTT

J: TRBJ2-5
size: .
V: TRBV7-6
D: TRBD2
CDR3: CASSTPGLQETQYF
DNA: TGTGCCAGCAGCACTCCGGGACTACAAGAGACCCAGTACTTC

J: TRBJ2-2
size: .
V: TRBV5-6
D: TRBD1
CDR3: CASSSGTGATGELFF
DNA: TGTGCCAGCAGCTCCGGGACAGGGGCCACCGGGGAGCTGTTTTTT

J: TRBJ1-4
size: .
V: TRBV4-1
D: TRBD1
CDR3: CASSQTGGGEKLFF
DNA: TGCGCCAGCAGCCAAACAGGGGGGGGTGAAAAACTGTTTTTT

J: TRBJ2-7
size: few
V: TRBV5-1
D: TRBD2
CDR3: CASSVTSGGVDEQYF
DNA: TGCGCCAGCAGCGTGACTAGCGGGGGGGTGGACGAGCAGTACTTC

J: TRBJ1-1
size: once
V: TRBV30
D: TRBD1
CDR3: CAWSVRQGMKNTEAFF
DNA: TGTGCCTGGAGTGTAAGACAGGGTATGAAGAACACTGAAGCTTTCTTT

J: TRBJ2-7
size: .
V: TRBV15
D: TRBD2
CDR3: CATSRGTSGNFLGEQYF
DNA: TGTGCCACCAGCAGAGGGACTAGCGGGAACTTCCTAGGCGAGCAGTACTTC

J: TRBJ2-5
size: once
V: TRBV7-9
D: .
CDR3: CASSPDKARPETQYF
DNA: TGTGCCAGCAGCCCCGACAAGGCCCGCCCGGAGACCCAGTACTTC

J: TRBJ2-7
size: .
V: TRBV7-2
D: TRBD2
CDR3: CASSLRGTSGKFYEQYF
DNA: TGTGCCAGCAGCCTACGGGGGACTAGCGGCAAATTCTACGAGCAGTACTTC

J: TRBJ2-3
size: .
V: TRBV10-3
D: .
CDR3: CAISLGRGTDTQYF
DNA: TGTGCCATCAGCCTTGGGAGGGGGACAGATACGCAGTATTTT

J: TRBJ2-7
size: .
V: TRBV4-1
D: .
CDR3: CASSQFGTASYEQYF
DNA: TGCGCCAGCAGCCAATTCGGGACTGCCTCCTACGAGCAGTACTTC

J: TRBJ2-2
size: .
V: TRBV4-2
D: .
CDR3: CASSQDGLIGFNPGELFF
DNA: TGTGCCAGCAGCCAAGATGGACTTATTGGCTTCAATCCCGGGGAGCTGTTTTTT

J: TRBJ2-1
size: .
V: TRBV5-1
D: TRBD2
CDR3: CASSRASGTYEQFF
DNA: TGCGCCAGCAGCCGGGCTAGCGGGACATATGAGCAGTTCTTC

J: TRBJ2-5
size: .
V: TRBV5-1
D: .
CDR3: CASSWPGETQYF
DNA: TGCGCCAGCAGCTGGCCGGGAGAGACCCAGTACTTC

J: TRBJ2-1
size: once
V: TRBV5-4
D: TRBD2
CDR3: CASSSGALAGEVEQFF
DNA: TGTGCCAGCAGCTCGGGGGCCCTAGCGGGAGAGGTCGAGCAGTTCTTC

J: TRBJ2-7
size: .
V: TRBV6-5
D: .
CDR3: CASRLDSSYEQYF
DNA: TGTGCCAGCAGGCTAGACAGCTCCTACGAGCAGTACTTC

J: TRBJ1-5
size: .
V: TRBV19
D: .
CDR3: CASSILGEGSNQPQHF
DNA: TGTGCCAGTAGTATTCTAGGGGAGGGTAGCAATCAGCCCCAGCATTTT

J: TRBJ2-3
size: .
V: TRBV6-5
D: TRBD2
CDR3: CASRSRGADTQYF
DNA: TGTGCCAGCAGATCCCGGGGGGCAGATACGCAGTATTTT

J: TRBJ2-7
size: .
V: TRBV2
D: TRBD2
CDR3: CASTTSGQQGQYF
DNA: TGTGCCAGCACTACTAGCGGCCAGCAGGGGCAGTACTTC

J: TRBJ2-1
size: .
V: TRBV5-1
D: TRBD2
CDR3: CASSLPPLAGGNEQFF
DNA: TGCGCCAGCAGCTTGCCGCCCCTAGCGGGAGGCAATGAGCAGTTCTTC

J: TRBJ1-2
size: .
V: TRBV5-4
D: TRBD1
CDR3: CASSSRDSYGYTF
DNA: TGTGCCAGCAGCTCCCGGGACAGCTATGGCTACACCTTC

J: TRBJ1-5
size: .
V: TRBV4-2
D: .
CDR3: CASSQEGYSNQPQHF
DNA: TGTGCCAGCAGCCAAGAGGGCTATAGCAATCAGCCCCAGCATTTT

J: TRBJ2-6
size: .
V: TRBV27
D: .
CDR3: CASSLRAGANVLTF
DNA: TGTGCCAGCAGTCTACGGGCTGGGGCCAACGTCCTGACTTTC

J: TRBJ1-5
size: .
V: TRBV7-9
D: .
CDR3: CSTQNVGNQPQHF
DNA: TGTTCCACTCAAAATGTAGGCAATCAGCCCCAGCATTTT

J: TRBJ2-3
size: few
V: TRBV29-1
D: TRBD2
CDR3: CSASLAGSTDTQYF
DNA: TGCAGCGCCTCTCTAGCGGGAAGCACAGATACGCAGTATTTT

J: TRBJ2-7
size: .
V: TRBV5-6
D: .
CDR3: CASSLPSGHEQYF
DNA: TGTGCCAGCAGCTTACCCAGCGGCCACGAGCAGTACTTC

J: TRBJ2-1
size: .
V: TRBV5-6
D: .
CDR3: CASSFDLEQFF
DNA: TGTGCCAGCAGCTTCGACTTGGAGCAGTTCTTC

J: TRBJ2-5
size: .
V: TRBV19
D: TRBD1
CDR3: CASSIPSTTGGETQYF
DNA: TGTGCCAGTAGTATACCCTCCACGACAGGGGGAGAGACCCAGTACTTC

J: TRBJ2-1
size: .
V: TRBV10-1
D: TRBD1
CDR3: CASSDAQGTGHNEQFF
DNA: TGCGCCAGCAGTGATGCCCAGGGGACAGGGCACAATGAGCAGTTCTTC

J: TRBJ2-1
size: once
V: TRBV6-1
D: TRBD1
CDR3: CASSARQGTNEQFF
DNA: TGTGCCAGCAGTGCGAGACAGGGGACCAATGAGCAGTTCTTC

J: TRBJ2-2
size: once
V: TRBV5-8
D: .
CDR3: CASSLGANTGELFF
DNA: TGTGCCAGCAGCTTGGGCGCGAACACCGGGGAGCTGTTTTTT

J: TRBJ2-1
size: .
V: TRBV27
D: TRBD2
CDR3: CASSPDFSGKVNEQFF
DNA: TGTGCCAGCAGTCCGGATTTTAGCGGGAAGGTCAATGAGCAGTTCTTC

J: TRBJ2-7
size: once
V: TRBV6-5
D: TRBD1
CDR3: CASMTGAYEQYF
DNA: TGTGCCAGCATGACAGGGGCCTACGAGCAGTACTTC

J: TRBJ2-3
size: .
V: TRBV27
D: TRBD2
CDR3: CASSLRLAGAADTQYF
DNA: TGTGCCAGCAGTTTAAGGCTAGCGGGAGCCGCAGATACGCAGTATTTT

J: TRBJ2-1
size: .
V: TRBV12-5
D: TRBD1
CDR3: CASGLRTGGPYNEQFF
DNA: TGTGCTAGTGGTTTAAGGACAGGGGGCCCCTACAATGAGCAGTTCTTC

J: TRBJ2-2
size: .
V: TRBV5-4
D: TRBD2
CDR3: CASSGRLAGNTGELFF
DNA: TGTGCCAGCAGCGGCAGACTAGCGGGGAACACCGGGGAGCTGTTTTTT

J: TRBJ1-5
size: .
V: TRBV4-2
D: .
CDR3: CASSQSANQPQHF
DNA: TGTGCCAGCAGCCAAAGCGCCAATCAGCCCCAGCATTTT

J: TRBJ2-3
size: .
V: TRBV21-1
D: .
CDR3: CASSIRQITDTQYF
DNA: TGTGCCAGCAGCATACGACAGATCACAGATACGCAGTATTTT

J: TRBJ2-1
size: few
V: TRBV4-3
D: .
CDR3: CASLGPWPYNEQFF
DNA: TGCGCCAGTCTTGGGCCTTGGCCGTACAATGAGCAGTTCTTC